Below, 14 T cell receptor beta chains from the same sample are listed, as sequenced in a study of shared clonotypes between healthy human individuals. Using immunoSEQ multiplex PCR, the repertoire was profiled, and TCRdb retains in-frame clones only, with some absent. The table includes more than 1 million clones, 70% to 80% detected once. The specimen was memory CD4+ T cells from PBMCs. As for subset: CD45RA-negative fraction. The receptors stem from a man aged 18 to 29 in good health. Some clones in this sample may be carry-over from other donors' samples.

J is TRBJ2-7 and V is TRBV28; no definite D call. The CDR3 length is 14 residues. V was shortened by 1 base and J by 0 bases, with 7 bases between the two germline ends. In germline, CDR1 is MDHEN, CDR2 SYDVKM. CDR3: CASSLSRNSYEQYF. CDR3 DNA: TGTGCCAGCAGTTTATCCCGAAACTCCTACGAGCAGTACTTC.

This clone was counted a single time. The CDR3 DNA reads as TGTGCCAGCAGTTATCTAGCTAGCACAGATACGCAGTATTTT. Translating gives CASSYLASTDTQYF. The J gene is TRBJ2-3, the V gene TRBV6-5; a possible D gene is TRBD2 (5 bases). This CDR3 comprises 14 residues. Germline CDR1 reads MNHEY; CDR2 reads SVGAGI. The V and J ends lost 3 bases and 0 bases respectively, with 7 bases between them.

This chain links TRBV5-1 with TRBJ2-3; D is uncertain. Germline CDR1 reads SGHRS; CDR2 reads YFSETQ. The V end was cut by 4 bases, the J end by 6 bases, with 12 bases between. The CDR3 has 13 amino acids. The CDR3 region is CASSPRFLDTQYF. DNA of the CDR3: TGCGCCAGCAGCCCGCGTTTTCTGGATACGCAGTATTTT.

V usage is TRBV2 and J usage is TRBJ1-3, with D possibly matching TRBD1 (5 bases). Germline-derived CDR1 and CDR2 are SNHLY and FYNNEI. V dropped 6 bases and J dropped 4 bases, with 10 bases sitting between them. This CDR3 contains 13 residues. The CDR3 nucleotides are TGTGCCAGCAGAGGGACGGTAGGAAACACCATATATTTT. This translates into CASRGTVGNTIYF.

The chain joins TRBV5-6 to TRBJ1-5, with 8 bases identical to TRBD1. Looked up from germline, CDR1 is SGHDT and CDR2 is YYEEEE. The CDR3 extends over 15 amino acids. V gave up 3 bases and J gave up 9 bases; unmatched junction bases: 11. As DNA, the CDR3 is TGTGCCAGCAGCTCGGCGAGACAGGGGTTAAGGCCCCAGCATTTT. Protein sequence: CASSSARQGLRPQHF. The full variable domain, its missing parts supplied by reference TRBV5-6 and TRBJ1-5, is DAGVTQSPTHLIKTRGQQVTLRCSPKSGHDTVSWYQQALGQGPQFIFQYYEEEERQRGNFPDRFSGHQFPNYSSELNVNALLLGDSALYLCASSSARQGLRPQHFGDGTRLSIL.

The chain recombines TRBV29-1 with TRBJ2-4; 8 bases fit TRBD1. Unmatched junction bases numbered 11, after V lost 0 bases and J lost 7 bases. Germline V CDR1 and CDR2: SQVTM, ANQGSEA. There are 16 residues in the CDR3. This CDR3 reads CSVEDGSGGATNIQYF. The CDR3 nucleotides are TGCAGCGTTGAAGATGGGTCAGGGGGCGCCACGAACATTCAGTACTTC.

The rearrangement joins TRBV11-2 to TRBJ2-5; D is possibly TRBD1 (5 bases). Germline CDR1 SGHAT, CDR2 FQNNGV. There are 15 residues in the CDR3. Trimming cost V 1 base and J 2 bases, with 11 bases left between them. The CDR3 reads CASSLGAGAQETQYF. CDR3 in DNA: TGTGCCAGCAGCTTAGGGGCTGGGGCTCAAGAGACCCAGTACTTC.

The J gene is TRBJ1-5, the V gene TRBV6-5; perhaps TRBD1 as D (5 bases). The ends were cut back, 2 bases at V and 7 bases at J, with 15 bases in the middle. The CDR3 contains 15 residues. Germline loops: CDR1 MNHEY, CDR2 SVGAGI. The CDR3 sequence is CASSYRGTFGQPQHF. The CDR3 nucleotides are TGTGCCAGCAGTTACCGGGGGACCTTCGGGCAGCCCCAGCATTTT.

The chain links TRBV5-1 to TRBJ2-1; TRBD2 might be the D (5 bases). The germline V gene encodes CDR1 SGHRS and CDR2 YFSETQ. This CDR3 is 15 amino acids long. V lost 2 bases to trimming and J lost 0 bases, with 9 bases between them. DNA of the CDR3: TGCGCCAGCAGCTTTGTCGCGGGCTCCTACAATGAGCAGTTCTTC. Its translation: CASSFVAGSYNEQFF.

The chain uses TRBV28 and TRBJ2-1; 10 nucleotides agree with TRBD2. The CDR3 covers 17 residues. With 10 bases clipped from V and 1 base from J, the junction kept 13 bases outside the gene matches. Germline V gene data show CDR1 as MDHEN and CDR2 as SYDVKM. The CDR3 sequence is CATMTSGRLLSYNEQFF. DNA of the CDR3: TGTGCCACCATGACTAGCGGGCGGTTGTTATCCTACAATGAGCAGTTCTTC.

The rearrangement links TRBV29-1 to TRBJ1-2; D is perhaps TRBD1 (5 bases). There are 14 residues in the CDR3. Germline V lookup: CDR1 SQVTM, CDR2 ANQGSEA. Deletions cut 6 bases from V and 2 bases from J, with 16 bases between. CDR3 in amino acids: CSVGGGEGNYGYTF. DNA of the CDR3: TGCAGCGTCGGGGGAGGTGAAGGGAACTATGGCTACACCTTC.

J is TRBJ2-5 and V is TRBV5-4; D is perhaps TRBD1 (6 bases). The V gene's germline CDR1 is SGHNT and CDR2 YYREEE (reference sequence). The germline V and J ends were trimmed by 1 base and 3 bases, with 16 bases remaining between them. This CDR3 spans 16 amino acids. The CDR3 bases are TGTGCCAGCAGCTTGAGCCCAGGGGCGATAAAAGAGACCCAGTACTTC. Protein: CASSLSPGAIKETQYF.

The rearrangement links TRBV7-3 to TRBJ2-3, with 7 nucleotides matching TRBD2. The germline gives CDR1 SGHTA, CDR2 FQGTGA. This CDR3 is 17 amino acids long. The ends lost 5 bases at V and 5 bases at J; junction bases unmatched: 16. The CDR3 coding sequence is TGTGCCAGCAGCCTCCCGGGGAAGGCGGGAGAGGGAGATACGCAGTATTTT. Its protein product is CASSLPGKAGEGDTQYF.

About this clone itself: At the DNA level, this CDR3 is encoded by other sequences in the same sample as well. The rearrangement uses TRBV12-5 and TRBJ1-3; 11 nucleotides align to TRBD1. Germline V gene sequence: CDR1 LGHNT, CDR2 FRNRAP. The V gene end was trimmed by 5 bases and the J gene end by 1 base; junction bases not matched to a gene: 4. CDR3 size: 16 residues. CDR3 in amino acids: CASGLGQGVSGNTIYF. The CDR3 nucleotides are TGTGCTAGTGGTCTGGGACAGGGGGTATCTGGAAACACCATATATTTT.